This TCR beta chain came from a study of beta chain features in type 1 diabetes (dated by TCRdb to the late 2010s). Concerning the study at large: No differences in mean age, gender distribution, total cell number or subset yield were found between patients and healthy donors. A total of 90 million to 120 million sorted cells were examined across all samples, and a strong correlation was observed between cell number per subset and RNA yield. In the study, recently diagnosed type 1 diabetes patients and matched healthy donors were compared on the TCRB repertoires of their sorted circulating CD4+ T cell subsets. Whereas all 30 or so donors provided naive and central memory subsets, regulatory and stem cell-like memory subsets were isolated from just 8 patients and roughly eight healthy donors. On the study overall, not on this receptor specifically: Naive, central memory and regulatory TCRB repertoires appeared to be more alike among patients than among healthy donors. PCR may preferentially amplify shorter templates, but because patient and control samples were amplified and corrected together, any resulting skew would affect both groups equally. Because the HLA sub-analyses included only small numbers of individuals, any influence of HLA type on TCRB rearrangement was left unresolved. In all four CD4+ subsets, TCRB CDR3 length was moderately but significantly shorter in type 1 diabetes patients. Because cDNA was sequenced instead of genomic DNA, highly expressing activated cells could be over-represented, though the groups showed no difference in activation or CD3 levels. At VDJ recombination sites, type 1 diabetes patients had fewer insertions and more deleted nucleotides, which implies abnormalities in thymic rearrangement.

Each donor gave one peripheral blood draw, averaging roughly 120 mL, which was collected into heparinised tubes. A BD FACSAria II and a panel including CD45RO, CCR7, CD25, CD127, CD95 and CD27 were used to sort naive, central memory, regulatory and stem cell-like memory CD4+ T cells. A purity above 95% was achieved for all sorted populations. Right away, PBMCs were isolated by Lymphoprep density gradient centrifugation and were stained directly, with no culture step. So that batch effects would be minimized, each experiment stained and sorted samples in pairs, pairing one healthy donor with one patient. The entire isolated RNA was reverse transcribed using the High Capacity cDNA Reverse Transcription Kit, and thus expressed TCRB transcripts were sequenced. Deep immunoSEQ sequencing was applied to naive, central memory and regulatory T cell samples, giving an average of around 4 million total reads per sample. Sorted cells were lysed in RLT buffer, and RNA was extracted using DNase-treated RNeasy Micro or Mini kits according to cell number. To prevent cross-contamination, every cell subset was processed on its own, while patient and healthy donor samples were processed together. TCRB sequences were amplified from cDNA with the immunoSEQ multiplex PCR, producing 87-bp fragments spanning the CDR3 region. Sequencing of the amplicons was performed on the Illumina HiSeq platform. From the authors' description of their analysis: PCR bias was corrected computationally using synthetic template baselines, and reads within Hamming distance 2 were collapsed, with unmergeable singletons discarded. By aligning reads against IMGT, V, D and J genes, CDR3 length, and insertions or deletions at six rearrangement sites were assigned. Clonotype counts were normalized to sorted cell number within each subset before computing true diversity and Gini coefficients with the tcR R package. The overlap coefficient, calculated on TCRB nucleotide sequences, was used to measure repertoire sharing. Out-of-frame TCRB sequences from naive cells were analyzed to stand in for the pre-selection repertoire. Entries here come from immuneACCESS through TCRdb and include only in-frame sequences with V and J called. Some clones fail to appear in such tables; in the studies checked, an unresolved V gene covers under half of the shortfall, and the cause of the remainder is unknown. V and J calls and clone size are those listed in that table; D and trimming were worked out from the DNA. This sample comprises approximately 330,000 clones, around 10% of them detected only once. The top ten constitute 0.015% of the sample.

Notes on this clone: The clone's antigen remains unknown. Base qualities were left out, and no much larger clone turns up one base away. This same CDR3 is encoded by further DNA sequences in the sample.

Sequencing was carried out using naive CD4+ T cells from blood. The cell subset or site label, as the study defines it: true naive CD4+ T cells. The clonotype was recovered from a woman in her 30s in good health.

The sequence in DNA is TGTGCCTGGAGTTCAGGAAACTATGGCTACACCTTC. Its amino acids are CAWSSGNYGYTF. The sequence links TRBV30 to TRBJ1-2; the D gene assignment is ambiguous. The CDR3 has 12 amino acids, counting the end cysteine and phenylalanine. Solely the CDR3 DNA is kept, with 36 bases framed from the first base. Trimming at the junction amounts to 2 bases on V and 2 bases on J, and the germline ends lie 6 bases apart. The germline V gene (reference sequence) provides CDR1 GTSNPN and CDR2 SVGIG.